What follows are 9 T cell receptor beta chains derived from one specimen sequenced in a study of blood T cell repertoires in COVID-19. Profiled with immunoSEQ multiplex PCR; TCRdb holds only in-frame clones, not every one. The sample consists of 150,000 or so clones, roughly 90% of them appearing once. The sample was peripheral blood. The receptors derive from a young man with COVID-19, enrolled during active disease.

The V and J genes are TRBV18 and TRBJ2-2; 8 nucleotides line up with TRBD1. From germline, CDR1 is KGHSH and CDR2 LQKENI. V lost 5 bases and J lost 1; bases outside the gene matches: 12. The CDR3 is 18 amino acids. The CDR3 bases are TGTGCCAGCTCAGCGAGGGGAGCCGGGACAGGGAACACCGGGGAGCTGTTTTTT. Its protein is CASSARGAGTGNTGELFF.

The V call is TRBV19, the J call TRBJ2-7, with TRBD1 as a possible D gene (6 bases). V lost 3 bases and J 4 bases, leaving 16 bases between the germline ends. Germline CDR1 and CDR2: LNHDA and SQIVND (reference sequence). This CDR3 has 15 amino acids. DNA for the CDR3: TGTGCCAGTAGTATCCGCGCAACAGGGCCGTACGAGCAGTACTTC. As protein: CASSIRATGPYEQYF.

The rearrangement links TRBV5-4 to TRBJ2-1; 7 bases are shared with TRBD2. J gave up 0 bases and V 5 bases, and 2 bases lay outside the gene matches. The CDR3 loop spans 14 amino acids. Germline assignment: CDR1 SGHNT and CDR2 YYREEE (reference sequence). In DNA form, the CDR3 reads TGTGCCAGCAGAGGCGGGAGCTCCTACAATGAGCAGTTCTTC. Translating it yields CASRGGSSYNEQFF.

The V and J genes are TRBV20-1 and TRBJ2-5; D is uncertain. The V gene lost 6 bases and the J gene lost 7 bases, with 12 bases spanning the gap. This CDR3 spans 11 amino acids. From germline, CDR1 is DFQATT and CDR2 SNEGSKA (reference sequence). The CDR3 is CSALLGGTQYF. For the CDR3, the DNA is TGCAGTGCCCTGCTAGGTGGGACCCAGTACTTC.

J is TRBJ2-7 and V is TRBV6-2 or TRBV6-3; 8 nucleotides line up with TRBD2. The J segment lost 7 bases and the V segment lost 4 bases, leaving 9 bases of the junction unmatched. The CDR3 is 14 amino acids. Germline V gene lookup returns CDR1 MNHEY and CDR2 SVGEGT. The CDR3 DNA sequence: TGTGCCAGCAGTTTCCTGACTAGCGTAAGTGAGCAGTACTTC. It yields the protein CASSFLTSVSEQYF.

The genes are TRBV5-1 and TRBJ1-1; TRBD1 matches 9 bases. V was clipped by 2 bases and J by 5 bases; unmatched bases: 7. From germline, CDR1 is SGHRS and CDR2 YFSETQ. The CDR3 contains 15 residues. The CDR3 loop reads CASSLTGGGRTEAFF. The CDR3 DNA sequence: TGCGCCAGCAGCTTAACAGGGGGCGGACGAACTGAAGCTTTCTTT.

The V call is TRBV7-6, the J call TRBJ2-2, with a tentative D call TRBD1 (6 bases). Germline CDR1 reads SGHVS; CDR2 reads FNYEAQ. Trimming took off 5 bases at V and 2 bases at J, with 15 bases between the two ends. This CDR3 region has 16 residues. CDR3 sequence: CASSPGTGLNTGELFF. As DNA, the CDR3 is TGTGCCAGCAGCCCCGGCACAGGGTTAAACACCGGGGAGCTGTTTTTT.

CDR3 nucleotide sequence: TGCGCCAGCAGCTTCGGGGCGGGGGGCACAGATACGCAGTATTTT. This codes for CASSFGAGGTDTQYF. The chain links TRBV5-1 to TRBJ2-3, with TRBD2 identical over 7 bases. Germline V lookup: CDR1 SGHRS, CDR2 YFSETQ. The CDR3 is 15 residues long. V lost 2 bases to trimming and J lost 1 base; unmatched junction nucleotides: 4. The variable domain in full, completed from reference TRBV5-1 and TRBJ2-3, reads KAGVTQTPRYLIKTRGQQVTLSCSPISGHRSVSWYQQTPGQGLQFLFEYFSETQRNKGNFPGRFSGRQFSNSRSEMNVSTLELGDSALYLCASSFGAGGTDTQYFGPGTRLTVL.

The genes are TRBV28 and TRBJ2-7; 7 nucleotides match TRBD2. From germline, CDR1 is MDHEN and CDR2 SYDVKM. After removal of 3 bases from V and 3 bases from J, the junction contained 11 bases not matched to a gene. The CDR3 runs to 16 residues. The chain's CDR3 is CASSFERPSGNYEQYF. The CDR3 DNA reads as TGTGCCAGCAGTTTCGAGAGACCCAGCGGGAACTACGAGCAGTACTTC.